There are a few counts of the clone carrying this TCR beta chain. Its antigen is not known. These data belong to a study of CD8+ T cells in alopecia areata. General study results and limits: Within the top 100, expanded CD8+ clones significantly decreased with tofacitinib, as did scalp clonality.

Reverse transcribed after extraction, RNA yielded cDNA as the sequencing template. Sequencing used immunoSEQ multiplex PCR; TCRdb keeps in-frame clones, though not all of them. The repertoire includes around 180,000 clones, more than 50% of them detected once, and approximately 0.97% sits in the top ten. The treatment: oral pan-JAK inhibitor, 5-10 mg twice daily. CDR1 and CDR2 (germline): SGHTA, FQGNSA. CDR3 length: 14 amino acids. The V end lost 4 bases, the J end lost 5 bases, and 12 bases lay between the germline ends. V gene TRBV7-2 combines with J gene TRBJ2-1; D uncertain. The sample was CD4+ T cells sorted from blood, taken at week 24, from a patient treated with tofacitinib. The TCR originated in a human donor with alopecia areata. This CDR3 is CASSSPRGNNEQFF. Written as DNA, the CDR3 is TGTGCCAGCAGCTCCCCGCGAGGAAACAATGAGCAGTTCTTC.